The T cell receptor beta chain under discussion was sequenced for a study of blood T cell repertoires in COVID-19. The wider study: The United States, Italy and Spain supplied acute and convalescent COVID-19 samples. PBMCs, B-cell-depleted T cells, or T cells provided the cDNA or gDNA that made up the material.

Original processing methods: The authors estimated nucleated cell counts from reference gene primer amplification. Here immunoSEQ multiplex PCR was the method, and the copy in TCRdb shows in-frame clones only, minus some. D and trimming come from the DNA, and the V and J calls and clone size come from that table. The data hold 150,000 to 200,000 clones, with about nine tenths observed a single time. CDR1 is LNHDA and CDR2 is SQIVND in the germline V gene (reference sequence). The V gene lost 1 base and the J gene lost 3 bases, with 13 bases spanning the gap. This CDR3 contains 16 residues. This TCR was recovered from a man between 65 and 79 years old with acute or convalescent COVID-19. The chain combines TRBV19 with TRBJ2-1; maybe TRBD2 (7 bases). The sample comprised peripheral blood. The CDR3 region is CASSIGGGANYNEQFF. The CDR3 DNA follows: TGTGCCAGTAGTATAGGAGGGGGGGCAAACTACAATGAGCAGTTCTTC.